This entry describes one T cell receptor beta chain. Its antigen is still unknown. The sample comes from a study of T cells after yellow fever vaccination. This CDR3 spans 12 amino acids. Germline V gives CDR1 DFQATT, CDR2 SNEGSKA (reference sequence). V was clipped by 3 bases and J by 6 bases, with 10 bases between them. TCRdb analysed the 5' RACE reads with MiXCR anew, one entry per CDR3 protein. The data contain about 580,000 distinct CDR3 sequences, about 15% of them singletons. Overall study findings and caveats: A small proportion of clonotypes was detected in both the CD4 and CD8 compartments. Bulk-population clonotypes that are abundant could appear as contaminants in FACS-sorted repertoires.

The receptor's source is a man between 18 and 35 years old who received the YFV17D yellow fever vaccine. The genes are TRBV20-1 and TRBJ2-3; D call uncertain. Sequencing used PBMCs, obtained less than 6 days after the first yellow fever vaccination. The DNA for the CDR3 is TGCAGTGCTAGTACCCCTTGGGATACGCAGTATTTT. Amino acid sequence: CSASTPWDTQYF.